This T cell receptor (beta chain) is from a study of cytomegalovirus exposure and HLA in healthy donors. V shed 0 bases and J shed 0 bases, with 8 bases lying between them. This CDR3 comprises 15 residues. CDR1 is MGHRA and CDR2 is YSYEKL in the germline V gene. Study outcomes and limitations: Later analysis associated a missense DCLRE1C variant with TCR beta V- and J-gene trimming. In vitro data verified three CMV-associated chains as specific for CMV antigens.

The PCR made use of 60 Vbeta and 13 Jbeta primers. Profiled with immunoSEQ multiplex PCR; TCRdb holds only in-frame clones, not every one. The table has roughly 200,000 clones, roughly three quarters seen once. To note about this clone: Its target is unknown.

Sequenced input: PBMCs. The TCR originated in a male donor in good health and CMV-seronegative. This sequence joins TRBV4-1 and TRBJ1-1; D is unresolved. CDR3 bases: TGCGCCAGCAGCCAAGAGCGGGGAATGAACACTGAAGCTTTCTTT. Amino acids: CASSQERGMNTEAFF.